Described below is a single T cell receptor beta chain sequence and its context. This CDR3 has 15 amino acids. CDR1 and CDR2 from the germline V gene are SGHTS and YDEGEE. V shed 4 bases and J shed 8 bases, with 18 bases lying between them. Some clones are missing from TCRdb's copy, which holds only in-frame ones; the method was immunoSEQ multiplex PCR. The data contain fewer than 250,000 clones, approximately 86% of them singletons. The data belong to a study of blood T cell repertoires in COVID-19. The receptor was derived from a man in his fifties or sixties with acute or convalescent COVID-19. The sequenced sample consisted of peripheral blood. The chain recombines TRBV5-8 with TRBJ1-4, with D possibly TRBD1 on 6 matching bases. The CDR3 nucleotides read TGTGCCAGCAGCCTCAGACAGGCCACCGGAGAAAAACTGTTTTTT. As protein: CASSLRQATGEKLFF.